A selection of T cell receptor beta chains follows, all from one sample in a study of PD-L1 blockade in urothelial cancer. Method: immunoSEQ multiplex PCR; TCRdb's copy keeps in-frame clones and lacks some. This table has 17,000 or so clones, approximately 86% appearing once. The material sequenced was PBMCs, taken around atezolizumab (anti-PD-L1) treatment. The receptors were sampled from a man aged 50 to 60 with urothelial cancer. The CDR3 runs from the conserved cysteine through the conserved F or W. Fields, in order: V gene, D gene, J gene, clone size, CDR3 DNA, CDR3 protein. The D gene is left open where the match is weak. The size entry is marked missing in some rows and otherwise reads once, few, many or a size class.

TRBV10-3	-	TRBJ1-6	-	TGTGCCATCAGAGGGCCAGGGGAAAATTCACCCCTCCACTTT	CAIRGPGENSPLHF
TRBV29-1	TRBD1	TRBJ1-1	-	TGCAGCGTTACCCCCGGGACAGGGGGGACTGAAGCTTTCTTT	CSVTPGTGGTEAFF
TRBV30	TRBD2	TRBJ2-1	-	TGTGCCTGGAGTTCGTTAGCGGGCCTAAGCTCCTACAATGAGCAGTTCTTC	CAWSSLAGLSSYNEQFF
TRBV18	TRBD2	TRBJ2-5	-	TGTGCCAGCTCACCCGGGACTAGCGCCCAAGAGACCCAGTACTTC	CASSPGTSAQETQYF
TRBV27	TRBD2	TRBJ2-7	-	TGTGCCAGCAGAAACCTAGCGGCGGTCTACGAGCAGTACTTC	CASRNLAAVYEQYF
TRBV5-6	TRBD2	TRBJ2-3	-	TGTGCCGTGGCGACTAGCGACACAGATACGCAGTATTTT	CAVATSDTDTQYF
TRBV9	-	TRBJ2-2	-	TGTGCCAGCAGCGTAGCAGCGTCCGGGGAGCTGTTTTTT	CASSVAASGELFF
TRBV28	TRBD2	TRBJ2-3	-	TGTGCCAGCACCCCTTTGGCTAGCGGGAGTGGGGGCACAGATACGCAGTATTTT	CASTPLASGSGGTDTQYF
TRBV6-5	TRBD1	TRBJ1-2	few	TGTGCCAGCAAGATTGGACAGGGGATATATGGCTACACCTTC	CASKIGQGIYGYTF
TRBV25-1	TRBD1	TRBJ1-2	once	TGTGCCAGCAGTCCAGCCGGGACAGCCTATGGCTACACCTTC	CASSPAGTAYGYTF
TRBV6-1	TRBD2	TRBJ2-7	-	TGTGCCAGCAGTGCCCTAGCGGGAGCAGAAGAGCAGTACTTC	CASSALAGAEEQYF
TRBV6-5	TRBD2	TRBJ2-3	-	TGTGCCAGCAGTTACTCGATAGGACTAGCCACGCAGTATTTT	CASSYSIGLATQYF
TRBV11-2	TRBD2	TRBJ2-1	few	TGTGCCAGCAGTCGGACTAGCGGGGGTCAGGGTGAGCAGTTCTTC	CASSRTSGGQGEQFF
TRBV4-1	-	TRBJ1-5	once	TGCGCCAGCAGCCGTGGGGCCATCAATCAGCCCCAGCATTTT	CASSRGAINQPQHF
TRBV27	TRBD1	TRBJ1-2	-	TGTGCCAGCAGTTATCGACAGGGGGCGCGGGACGGCTACACCTTC	CASSYRQGARDGYTF
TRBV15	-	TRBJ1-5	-	TGTGCCACCAGCAGAGGTGTAGTCGGGGATCAGCCCCAGCATTTT	CATSRGVVGDQPQHF
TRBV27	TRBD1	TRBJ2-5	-	TGTGCCAGCAGTTTATGGGGACAGCAAGAGACCCAGTACTTC	CASSLWGQQETQYF
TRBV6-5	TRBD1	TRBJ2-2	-	TGTGCCAGCAGTTACTTAGGGGGCAACACCGGGGAGCTGTTTTTT	CASSYLGGNTGELFF
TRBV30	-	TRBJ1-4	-	TGTGCCTGGAGCATCCGGGAAAAACTGTTTTTT	CAWSIREKLFF
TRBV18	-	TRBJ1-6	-	TGTGCCAGCGGAGACCGGGAGTCTAATTCACCCCTCCACTTT	CASGDRESNSPLHF
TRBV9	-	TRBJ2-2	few	TGTGCCAGCAGCGTAGGGGGGCCTGGCGGGGAGCTGTTTTTT	CASSVGGPGGELFF
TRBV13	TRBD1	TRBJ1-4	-	TGTGCCAGCAGCCCTCGACAGGGAATTCCTGGGGGCGAAAAACTGTTTTTT	CASSPRQGIPGGEKLFF
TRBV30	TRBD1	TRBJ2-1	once	TGTGCCTGGAGTGGGGGACAGGGGATATACAATGAGCAGTTCTTC	CAWSGGQGIYNEQFF
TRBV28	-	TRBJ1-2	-	TGTGCCAGCAGTTTACCGGGTAACTATGGCTACACCTTC	CASSLPGNYGYTF
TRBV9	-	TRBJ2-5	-	TGTGCCAGCAGCGTAGGTCCCGGGCAAGAGACCCAGTACTTC	CASSVGPGQETQYF
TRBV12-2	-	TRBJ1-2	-	TGTGCAAGTCGCCCCCCCGGGGACAGAGGTGGCTACACCTTC	CASRPPGDRGGYTF
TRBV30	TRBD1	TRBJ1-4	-	TGTGCCTGGAGTGCACCGGGACAGGGAAGGCGGGGGAAAAAACTGTTTTTT	CAWSAPGQGRRGKKLFF
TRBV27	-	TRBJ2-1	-	TGTGCCAGCAGTAGCCACTCGGATGAGCAGTTCTTC	CASSSHSDEQFF
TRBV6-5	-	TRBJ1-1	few	TGTGCCAGCAGTGCCGGGGGGGACACTGAAGCTTTCTTT	CASSAGGDTEAFF
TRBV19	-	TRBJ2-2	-	TGTGCCAGCACTCTCACAGGGGGGGCCGGGGAGCTGTTTTTT	CASTLTGGAGELFF
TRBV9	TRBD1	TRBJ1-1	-	TGTGCCAGCAGCGTAGCGGGACAGGGTTTTCACTTGAACACTGAAGCTTTCTTT	CASSVAGQGFHLNTEAFF
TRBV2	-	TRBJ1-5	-	TGTGCCAGCAGTGTAGAAAACGATCTCAATCAGCCCCAGCATTTT	CASSVENDLNQPQHF
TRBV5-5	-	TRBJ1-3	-	TGTGCCAGCAGCCTGGAAACGAGGTCTGGAAACACCATATATTTT	CASSLETRSGNTIYF
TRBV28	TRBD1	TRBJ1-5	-	TGTGCCAGCAGTTCATGGACAGGGAGCATCAATCAGCCCCAGCATTTT	CASSSWTGSINQPQHF
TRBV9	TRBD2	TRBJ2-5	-	TGTGCCAGCAGCGTGGGAGGCCGGGGGGGGACCCAGTACTTC	CASSVGGRGGTQYF
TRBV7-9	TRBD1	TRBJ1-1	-	TGTGCCAGCAGCTTAGGACAGGGGGCTACTGAAGCTTTCTTT	CASSLGQGATEAFF
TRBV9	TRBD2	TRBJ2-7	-	TGTGCCAGCGGGACTAGCGGCGTTTTGGGGGAGCAGTACTTC	CASGTSGVLGEQYF
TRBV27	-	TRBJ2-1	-	TGTGCCAGCAGCCACAACCGTGGGTTGGGGGGGCGCAATGAGCAGTTCTTC	CASSHNRGLGGRNEQFF
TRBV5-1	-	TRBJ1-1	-	TGCGCCAGCAGCTTGGCCTCCAGGGGTCAGAACACTGAAGCTTTCTTT	CASSLASRGQNTEAFF
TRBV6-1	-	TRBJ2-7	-	TGTGCCAGCAGTGATGCGACACAATACGAGCAGTACTTC	CASSDATQYEQYF
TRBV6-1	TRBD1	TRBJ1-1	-	TGTGCCAGCAGAGCGACAGGGGGTGGGACTGAAGCTTTCTTT	CASRATGGGTEAFF
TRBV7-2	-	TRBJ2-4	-	TGTGCCAGCAGCTTAGTGGCCGAAAACATTCAGTACTTC	CASSLVAENIQYF
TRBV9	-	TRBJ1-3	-	TGTGCCAGCAGCGTAGCAGGGTCTGGAAACACCATATATTTT	CASSVAGSGNTIYF
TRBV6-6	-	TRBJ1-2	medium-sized	TGTGCCAGCAGTCAAACAGGGAACTATGGCTACACCTTC	CASSQTGNYGYTF
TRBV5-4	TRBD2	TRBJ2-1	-	TGTGCCAGCAGCCCGGGACTAGCGGGCTACAATGAGCAGTTCTTC	CASSPGLAGYNEQFF
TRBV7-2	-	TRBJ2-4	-	TGTGCCAGCAGCCCCCAGCGTATGGACATTCAGTACTTC	CASSPQRMDIQYF
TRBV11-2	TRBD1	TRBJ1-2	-	TGTGCCAGCAGCTTTTCGACAGGGGGTGCCTATGGCTACACCTTC	CASSFSTGGAYGYTF
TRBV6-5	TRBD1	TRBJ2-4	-	TGTGCCAGCAGCCAGGGGAGACAGGGGGACATTCAGTACTTC	CASSQGRQGDIQYF
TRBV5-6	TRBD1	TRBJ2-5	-	TGTGCCAGCAGCTTGGCCAGTGAGGGGACAGGATATCGAGAGACCCAGTACTTC	CASSLASEGTGYRETQYF
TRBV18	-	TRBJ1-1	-	TGTGCCAGCTCACCTCAGGGCCCCCGGGGGTCGAACACTGAAGCTTTCTTT	CASSPQGPRGSNTEAFF